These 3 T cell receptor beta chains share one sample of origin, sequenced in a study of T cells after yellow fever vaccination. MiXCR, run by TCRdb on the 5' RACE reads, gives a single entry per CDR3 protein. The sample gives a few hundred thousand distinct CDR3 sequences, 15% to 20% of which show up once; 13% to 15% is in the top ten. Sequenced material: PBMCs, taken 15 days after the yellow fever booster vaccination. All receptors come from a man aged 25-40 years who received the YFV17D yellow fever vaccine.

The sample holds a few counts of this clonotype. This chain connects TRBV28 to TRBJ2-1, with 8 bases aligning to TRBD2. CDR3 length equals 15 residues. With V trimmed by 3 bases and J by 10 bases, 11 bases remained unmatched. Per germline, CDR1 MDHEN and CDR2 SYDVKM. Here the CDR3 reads CASSLVGGGTREQFF. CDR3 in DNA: TGTGCCAGCAGTTTGGTCGGGGGGGGGACAAGGGAGCAGTTCTTC.

The CDR3 loop is CATSRDRSRANSPLHF. In nucleotides, the CDR3 is TGTGCCACCAGCAGAGATCGGAGCAGGGCCAATTCACCCCTCCACTTT. The chain has TRBV15 and TRBJ1-6; D is perhaps TRBD1 (5 bases). Per the germline V gene, CDR1 is LNHNV and CDR2 is YYDKDF (reference sequence). The CDR3 spans 16 residues. Trimming took 0 bases from V and 7 from J, leaving 13 bases between them. The entire variable domain, with the rest obtained from reference TRBV15 and TRBJ1-6, is as follows: DAMVIQNPRYQVTQFGKPVTLSCSQTLNHNVMYWYQQKSSQAPKLLFHYYDKDFNNEADTPDNFQSRRPNTSFCFLDIRSPGLGDTAMYLCATSRDRSRANSPLHFGNGTRLTVT.

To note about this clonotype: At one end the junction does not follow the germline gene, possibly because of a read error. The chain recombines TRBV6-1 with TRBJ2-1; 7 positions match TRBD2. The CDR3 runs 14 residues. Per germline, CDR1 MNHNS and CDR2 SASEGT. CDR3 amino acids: CASRAPSGASGWRF. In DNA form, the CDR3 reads TGTGCCAGCAGAGCTCCTAGCGGCGCATCGGGATGGAGATTC.